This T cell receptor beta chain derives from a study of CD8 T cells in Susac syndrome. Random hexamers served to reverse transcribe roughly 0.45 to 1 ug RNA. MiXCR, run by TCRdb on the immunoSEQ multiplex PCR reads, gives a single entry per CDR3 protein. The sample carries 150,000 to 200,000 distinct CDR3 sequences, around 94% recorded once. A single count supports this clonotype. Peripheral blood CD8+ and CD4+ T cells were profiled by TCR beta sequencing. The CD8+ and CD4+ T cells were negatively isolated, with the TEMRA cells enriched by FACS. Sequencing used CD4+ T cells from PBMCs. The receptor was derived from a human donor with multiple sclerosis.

CDR3 bases: TGCGCCAGCAGCCGAGCGGTTAACTCCTACGAGCAGTACTTC. It translates to CASSRAVNSYEQYF. The V call is TRBV5-1, the J call TRBJ2-7; maybe TRBD2 (5 bases). From germline, CDR1 is SGHRS and CDR2 YFSETQ. The V gene lost 4 bases and the J gene lost 0 bases, with 11 bases spanning the gap. The CDR3 spans 14 residues.